This TCR beta chain derives from a study of blood T cell repertoires in COVID-19. On the study more broadly: Sample material is recorded as cDNA or gDNA derived from T cells, B-cell-depleted T cells, or PBMCs.

J gave up 2 bases and V 4 bases, and 6 bases lay outside the gene matches. The CDR3 loop spans 15 amino acids. The germline gives CDR1 SGHRS, CDR2 YFSETQ. The table came from immunoSEQ multiplex PCR; TCRdb's copy has only in-frame clones and leaves some out. The sample holds approximately 73,000 clones, 86% seen once. This chain links TRBV5-1 with TRBJ2-1, with TRBD2 identical over 7 bases. The sequence came from a woman aged 60-75 years with acute or convalescent COVID-19. The material sequenced was peripheral blood. CDR3 region: CASSLMGGPYNEQFF. The CDR3, as DNA: TGCGCCAGCAGCCTTATGGGAGGGCCCTACAATGAGCAGTTCTTC. The variable domain in full, completed from reference TRBV5-1 and TRBJ2-1, reads KAGVTQTPRYLIKTRGQQVTLSCSPISGHRSVSWYQQTPGQGLQFLFEYFSETQRNKGNFPGRFSGRQFSNSRSEMNVSTLELGDSALYLCASSLMGGPYNEQFFGPGTRLTVL.